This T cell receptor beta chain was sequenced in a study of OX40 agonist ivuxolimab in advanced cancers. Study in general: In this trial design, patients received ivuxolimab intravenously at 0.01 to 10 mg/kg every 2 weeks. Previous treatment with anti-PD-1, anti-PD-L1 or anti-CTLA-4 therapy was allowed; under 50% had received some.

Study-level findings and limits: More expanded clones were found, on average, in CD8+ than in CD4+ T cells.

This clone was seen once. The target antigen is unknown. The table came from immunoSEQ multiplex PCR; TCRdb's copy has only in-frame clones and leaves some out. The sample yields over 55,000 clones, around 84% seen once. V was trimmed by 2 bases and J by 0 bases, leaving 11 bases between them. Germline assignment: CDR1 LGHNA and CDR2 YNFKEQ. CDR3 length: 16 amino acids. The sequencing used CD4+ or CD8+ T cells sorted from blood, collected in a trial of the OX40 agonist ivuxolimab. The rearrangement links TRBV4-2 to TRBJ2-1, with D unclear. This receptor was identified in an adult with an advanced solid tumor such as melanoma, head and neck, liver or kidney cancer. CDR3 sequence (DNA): TGTGCCAGCAGCCAACGTGGCCTCAGCTCCTACAATGAGCAGTTCTTC. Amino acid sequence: CASSQRGLSSYNEQFF.